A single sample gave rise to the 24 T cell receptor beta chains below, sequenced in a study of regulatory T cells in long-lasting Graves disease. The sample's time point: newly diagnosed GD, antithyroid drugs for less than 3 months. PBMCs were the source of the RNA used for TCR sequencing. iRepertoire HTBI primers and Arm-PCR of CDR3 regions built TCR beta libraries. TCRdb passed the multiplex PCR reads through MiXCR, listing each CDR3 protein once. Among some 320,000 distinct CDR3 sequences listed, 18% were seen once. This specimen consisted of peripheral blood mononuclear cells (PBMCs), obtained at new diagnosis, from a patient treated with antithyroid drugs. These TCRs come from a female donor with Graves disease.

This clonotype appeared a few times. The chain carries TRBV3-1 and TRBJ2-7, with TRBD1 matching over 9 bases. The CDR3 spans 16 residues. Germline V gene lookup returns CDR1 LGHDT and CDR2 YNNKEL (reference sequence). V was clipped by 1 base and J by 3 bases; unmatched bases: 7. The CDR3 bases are TGTGCCAGCAGCCAAGGGGGGACAGGGCCGCTCTACGAGCAGTACTTC. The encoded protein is CASSQGGTGPLYEQYF.

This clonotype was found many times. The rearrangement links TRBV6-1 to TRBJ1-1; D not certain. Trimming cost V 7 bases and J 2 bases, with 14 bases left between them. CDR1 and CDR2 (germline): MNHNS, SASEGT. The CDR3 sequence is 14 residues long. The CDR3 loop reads CASNPFRGNTEAFF. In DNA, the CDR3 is TGTGCCAGCAACCCTTTTCGGGGAAACACTGAAGCTTTCTTT.

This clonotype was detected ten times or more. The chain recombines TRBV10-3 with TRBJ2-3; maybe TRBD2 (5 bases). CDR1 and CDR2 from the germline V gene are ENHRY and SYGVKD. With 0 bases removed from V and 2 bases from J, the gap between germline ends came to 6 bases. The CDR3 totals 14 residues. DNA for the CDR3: TGTGCCATCAGTGAGTCGGACTTCACAGATACGCAGTATTTT. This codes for CAISESDFTDTQYF.

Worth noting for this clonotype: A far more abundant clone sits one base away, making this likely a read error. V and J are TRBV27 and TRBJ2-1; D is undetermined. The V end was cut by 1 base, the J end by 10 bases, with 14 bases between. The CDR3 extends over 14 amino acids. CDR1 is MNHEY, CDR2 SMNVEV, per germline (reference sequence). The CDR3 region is CASSLWPPRDEQFF. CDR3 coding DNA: TGTGCCAGCAGTTTATGGCCCCCACGCGACGAGCAGTTCTTC.

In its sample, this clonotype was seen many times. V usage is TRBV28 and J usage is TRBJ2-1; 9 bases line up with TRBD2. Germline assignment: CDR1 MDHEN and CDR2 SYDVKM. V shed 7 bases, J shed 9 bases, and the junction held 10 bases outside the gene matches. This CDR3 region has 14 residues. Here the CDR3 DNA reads TGTGCCAGCACCAGGACGGGTAGCGGGAGTGAGCAGTTCTTC. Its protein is CASTRTGSGSEQFF.

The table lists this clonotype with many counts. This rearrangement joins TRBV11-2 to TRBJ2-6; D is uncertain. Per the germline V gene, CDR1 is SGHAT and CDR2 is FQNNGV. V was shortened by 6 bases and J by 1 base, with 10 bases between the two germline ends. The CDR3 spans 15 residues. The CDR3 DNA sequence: TGTGCCAGCAGTCCACAGTTATCTGGGGCCAACGTCCTGACTTTC. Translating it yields CASSPQLSGANVLTF.

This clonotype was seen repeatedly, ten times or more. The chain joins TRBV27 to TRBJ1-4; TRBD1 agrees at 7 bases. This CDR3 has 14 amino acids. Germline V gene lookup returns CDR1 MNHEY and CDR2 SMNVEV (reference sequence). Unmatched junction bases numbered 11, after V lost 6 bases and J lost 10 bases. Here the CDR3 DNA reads TGTGCCAGCAGCTGGGACAGCCGGGCGCTAAAACTGTTTTTT. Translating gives CASSWDSRALKLFF. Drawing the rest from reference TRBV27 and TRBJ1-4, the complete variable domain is EAQVTQNPRYLITVTGKKLTVTCSQNMNHEYMSWYRQDPGLGLRQIYYSMNVEVTDKGDVPEGYKVSRKEKRNFPLILESPSPNQTSLYFCASSWDSRALKLFFGSGTQLSVL.

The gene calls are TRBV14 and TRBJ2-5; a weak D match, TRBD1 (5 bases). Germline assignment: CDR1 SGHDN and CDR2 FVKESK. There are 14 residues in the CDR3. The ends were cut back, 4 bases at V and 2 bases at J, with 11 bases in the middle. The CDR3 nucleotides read TGTGCCAGCAGCCTTGACAGTTCTCAAGAGACCCAGTACTTC. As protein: CASSLDSSQETQYF.

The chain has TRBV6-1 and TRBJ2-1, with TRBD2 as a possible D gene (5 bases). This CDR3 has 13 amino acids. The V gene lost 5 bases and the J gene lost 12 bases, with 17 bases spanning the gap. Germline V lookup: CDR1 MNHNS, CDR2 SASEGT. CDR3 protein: CASSTTTAHWQFF. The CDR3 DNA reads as TGTGCCAGCAGTACGACTACCGCCCATTGGCAGTTCTTC.

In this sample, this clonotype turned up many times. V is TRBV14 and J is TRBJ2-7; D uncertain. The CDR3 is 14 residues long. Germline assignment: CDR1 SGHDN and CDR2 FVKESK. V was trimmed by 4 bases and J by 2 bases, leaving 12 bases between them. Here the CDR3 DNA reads TGTGCCAGCAGCCTAAGTTCACTTACCTACGAGCAGTACTTC. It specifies CASSLSSLTYEQYF.

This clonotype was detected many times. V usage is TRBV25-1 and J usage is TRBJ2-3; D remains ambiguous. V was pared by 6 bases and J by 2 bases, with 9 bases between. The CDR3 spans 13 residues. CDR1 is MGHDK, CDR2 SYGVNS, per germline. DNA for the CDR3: TGTGCCAGCAGGAAGGGAACCACAGATACGCAGTATTTT. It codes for CASRKGTTDTQYF.

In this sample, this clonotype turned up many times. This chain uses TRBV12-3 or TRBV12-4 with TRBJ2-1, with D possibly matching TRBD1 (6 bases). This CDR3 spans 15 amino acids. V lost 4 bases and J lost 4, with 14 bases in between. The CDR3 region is CASSSPDRYYNEQFF. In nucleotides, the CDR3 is TGTGCCAGCAGTTCTCCGGACAGATATTACAATGAGCAGTTCTTC.

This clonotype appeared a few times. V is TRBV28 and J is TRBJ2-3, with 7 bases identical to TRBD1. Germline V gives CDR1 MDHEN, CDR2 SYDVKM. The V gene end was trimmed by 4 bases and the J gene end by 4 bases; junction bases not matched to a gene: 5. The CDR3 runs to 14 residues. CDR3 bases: TGTGCCAGCAGTTCGACAGGGTTTGCAGATACGCAGTATTTT. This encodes CASSSTGFADTQYF.

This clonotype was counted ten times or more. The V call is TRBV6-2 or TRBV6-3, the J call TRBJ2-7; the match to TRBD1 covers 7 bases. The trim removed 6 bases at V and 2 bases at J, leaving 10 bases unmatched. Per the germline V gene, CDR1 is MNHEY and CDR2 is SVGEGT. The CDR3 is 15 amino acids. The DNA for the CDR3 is TGTGCCAGCAGATACCACCGGGACAGCACCTACGAGCAGTACTTC. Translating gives CASRYHRDSTYEQYF.

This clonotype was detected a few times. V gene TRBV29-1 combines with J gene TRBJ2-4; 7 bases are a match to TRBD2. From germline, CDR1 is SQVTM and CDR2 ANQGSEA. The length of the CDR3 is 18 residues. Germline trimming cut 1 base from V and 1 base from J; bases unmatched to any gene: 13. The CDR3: CSVEGKTGGSPAKNIQYF. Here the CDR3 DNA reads TGCAGCGTTGAAGGGAAAACGGGCGGGAGTCCGGCCAAAAACATTCAGTACTTC.

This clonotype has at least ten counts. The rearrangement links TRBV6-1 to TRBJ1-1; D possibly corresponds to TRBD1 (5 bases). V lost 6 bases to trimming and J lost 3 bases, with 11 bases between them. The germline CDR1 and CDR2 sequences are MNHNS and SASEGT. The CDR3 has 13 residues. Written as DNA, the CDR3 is TGTGCCAGCAGGAAACTAGGGGACACTGAAGCTTTCTTT. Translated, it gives CASRKLGDTEAFF.

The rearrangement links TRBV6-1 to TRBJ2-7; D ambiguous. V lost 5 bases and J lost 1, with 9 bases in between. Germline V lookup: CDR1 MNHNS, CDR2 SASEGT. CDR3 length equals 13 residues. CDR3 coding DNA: TGTGCCAGCAGTACGACGGCTTCCTACGAGCAGTACTTC. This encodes CASSTTASYEQYF.

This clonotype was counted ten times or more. CDR3 protein: CASSQRTSGARGNEQFF. The CDR3 nucleotides read TGTGCCAGCAGCCAGAGGACTAGCGGAGCTAGAGGTAATGAGCAGTTCTTC. The chain has TRBV11-2 and TRBJ2-1; 10 bases are shared with TRBD2. The CDR3 consists of 17 residues. The junction had 14 bases not matched to a gene; V was cut back by 5 bases and J by 7 bases. Germline V CDR1 and CDR2: SGHAT, FQNNGV.

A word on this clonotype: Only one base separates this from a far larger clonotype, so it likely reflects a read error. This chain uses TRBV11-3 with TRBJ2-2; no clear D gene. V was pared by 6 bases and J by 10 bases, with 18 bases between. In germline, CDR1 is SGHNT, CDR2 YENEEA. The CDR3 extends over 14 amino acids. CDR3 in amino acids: CASSPTSASAELFF. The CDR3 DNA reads TGTGCCAGCAGTCCCACCTCAGCGTCCGCGGAGCTGTTTTTT.

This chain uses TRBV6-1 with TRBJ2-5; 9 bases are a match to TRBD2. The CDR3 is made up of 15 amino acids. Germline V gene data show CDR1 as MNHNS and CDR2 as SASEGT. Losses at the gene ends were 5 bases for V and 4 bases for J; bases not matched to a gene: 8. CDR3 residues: CASSPRGGRGETQYF. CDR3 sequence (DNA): TGTGCCAGCAGTCCTAGGGGCGGGAGGGGAGAGACCCAGTACTTC.

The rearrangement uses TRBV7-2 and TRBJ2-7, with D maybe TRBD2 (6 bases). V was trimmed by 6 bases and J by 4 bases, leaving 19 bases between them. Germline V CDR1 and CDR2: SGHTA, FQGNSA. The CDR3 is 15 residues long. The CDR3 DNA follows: TGTGCCAGCAGTGATAAGCTAGCGACACGTTACGAGCAGTACTTC. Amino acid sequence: CASSDKLATRYEQYF. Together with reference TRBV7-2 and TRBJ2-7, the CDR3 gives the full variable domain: GAGVSQSPSNKVTEKGKDVELRCDPISGHTALYWYRQSLGQGLEFLIYFQGNSAPDKSGLPSDRFSAERTGGSVSTLTIQRTQQEDSAVYLCASSDKLATRYEQYFGPGTRLTVT.

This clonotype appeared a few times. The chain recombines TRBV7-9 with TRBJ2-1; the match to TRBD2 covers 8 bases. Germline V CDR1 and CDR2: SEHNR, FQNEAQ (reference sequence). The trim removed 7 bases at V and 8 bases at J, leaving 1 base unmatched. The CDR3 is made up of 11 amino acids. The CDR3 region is CASMREDEQFF. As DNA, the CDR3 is TGTGCCAGCATGCGGGAGGATGAGCAGTTCTTC.

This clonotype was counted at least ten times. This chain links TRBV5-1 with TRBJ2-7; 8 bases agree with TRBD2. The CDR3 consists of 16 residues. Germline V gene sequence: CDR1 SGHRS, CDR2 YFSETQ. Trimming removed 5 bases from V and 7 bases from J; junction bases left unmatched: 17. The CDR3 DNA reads TGCGCCAGCAGAAGAACACCGGGACTAGGGATTTGGGAGCAGTACTTC. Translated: CASRRTPGLGIWEQYF.

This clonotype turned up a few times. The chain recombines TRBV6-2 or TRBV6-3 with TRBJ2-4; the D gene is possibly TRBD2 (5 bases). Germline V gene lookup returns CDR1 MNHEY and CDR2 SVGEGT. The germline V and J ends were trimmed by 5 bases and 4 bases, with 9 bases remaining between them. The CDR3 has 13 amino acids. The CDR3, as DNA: TGTGCCAGCAGTAACGGGGTTAAAAACATTCAGTACTTC. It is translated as CASSNGVKNIQYF.